The rows below give T cell receptor beta chains drawn from one sample of a study of beta chain features in type 1 diabetes. Method: immunoSEQ multiplex PCR; TCRdb's copy keeps in-frame clones and lacks some. The sample consists of about 340,000 clones, 13% of them appearing once. The material sequenced was naive CD4+ T cells from blood. The receptors here all came from a woman aged 18-29 years with type 1 diabetes. Each CDR3 is given with its conserved first and last residue. A D gene is named only where the DNA matches it firmly. Rows may omit the clone size; those that give it use once, few, many or a size class.

j_call | d_call | v_call | clone_size | cdr3_aa | cdr3_nt
TRBJ2-2 | - | TRBV2 | - | CASGSFANTGELFF | TGTGCCAGCGGCTCCTTCGCGAACACCGGGGAGCTGTTTTTT
TRBJ2-3 | - | TRBV4-3 | - | CASSQDPAGSSTDTQYF | TGCGCCAGCAGCCAAGATCCTGCGGGATCTAGCACAGATACGCAGTATTTT
TRBJ2-7 | - | TRBV7-2 | few | CASSLNGHPYEQYF | TGTGCCAGCAGCTTAAATGGACATCCCTACGAGCAGTACTTC
TRBJ1-2 | TRBD1 | TRBV28 | few | CASGPSTGDGYTF | TGTGCCAGCGGCCCGTCGACAGGGGATGGCTACACCTTC
TRBJ2-3 | - | TRBV29-1 | - | CSVGGSPTDTQYF | TGCAGCGTTGGAGGGTCCCCCACAGATACGCAGTATTTT
TRBJ2-3 | TRBD2 | TRBV25-1 | - | CASSEQREVTDTQYF | TGTGCCAGCAGTGAACAGCGGGAGGTCACAGATACGCAGTATTTT
TRBJ1-2 | TRBD1 | TRBV5-1 | few | CASSLGQGARANYGYTF | TGCGCCAGCAGCTTGGGCCAGGGGGCTCGAGCTAACTATGGCTACACCTTC
TRBJ2-3 | - | TRBV7-2 | - | CASSLWRDTDTQYF | TGTGCCAGCAGCCTGTGGAGGGACACAGATACGCAGTATTTT
TRBJ2-5 | - | TRBV5-1 | - | CASSPGVETQYF | TGCGCCAGCAGCCCGGGAGTAGAGACCCAGTACTTC
TRBJ2-1 | TRBD1 | TRBV28 | - | CASSSGGKQFF | TGTGCCAGCAGTTCAGGGGGCAAGCAGTTCTTC
TRBJ2-3 | - | TRBV7-7 | few | CASSSQSADTQYF | TGTGCCAGCAGCTCCCAGTCTGCAGATACGCAGTATTTT
TRBJ1-1 | - | TRBV5-1 | few | CASSVTALNTEAFF | TGCGCCAGCAGCGTGACAGCTTTGAACACTGAAGCTTTCTTT
TRBJ2-5 | TRBD2 | TRBV13 | few | CASSGGLAGYTETQYF | TGTGCCAGCAGCGGCGGACTAGCGGGATATACGGAGACCCAGTACTTC
TRBJ1-5 | - | TRBV30 | - | CAWSNGVDQPQHF | TGTGCCTGGAGTAACGGGGTGGACCAGCCCCAGCATTTT
TRBJ1-2 | - | TRBV18 | - | CASSPTGYRNYGYTF | TGTGCCAGCTCTCCAACAGGGTACAGAAACTATGGCTACACCTTC
TRBJ2-5 | TRBD2 | TRBV29-1 | - | CSGRASGFQETQYF | TGCAGCGGGAGGGCTAGCGGATTCCAAGAGACCCAGTACTTC
TRBJ1-1 | TRBD1 | TRBV30 | few | CAQTRGPTGEAFF | TGTGCCCAAACAAGGGGGCCCACGGGTGAAGCTTTCTTT
TRBJ2-7 | TRBD2 | TRBV30 | - | CAWLDPGLGDSYEQYF | TGTGCCTGGCTCGACCCGGGACTAGGGGATTCCTACGAGCAGTACTTC
TRBJ2-5 | TRBD1 | TRBV5-4 | - | CASSLGQGAGRETQYF | TGTGCCAGCAGCTTGGGACAGGGTGCAGGGAGAGAGACCCAGTACTTC
TRBJ1-3 | - | TRBV29-1 | few | CSVAQQTGPGNTIYF | TGCAGCGTCGCCCAACAGACAGGCCCTGGAAACACCATATATTTT
TRBJ2-2 | - | TRBV18 | few | CASSPGINTGELFF | TGTGCCAGCTCACCCGGGATTAACACCGGGGAGCTGTTTTTT
TRBJ2-7 | TRBD2 | TRBV28 | few | CASRSGGSSYEQYF | TGTGCCAGCCGATCCGGGGGGAGCTCCTACGAGCAGTACTTC